The 15 T cell receptor beta chains in this list originate from one sample, sequenced in a study of shared clonotypes between healthy human individuals. Profiled with immunoSEQ multiplex PCR; TCRdb holds only in-frame clones, not every one. The table includes around 720,000 clones, around 73% detected once. The sample was memory CD4+ T cells sorted from blood. The subset is: CD45RA-negative fraction. Every receptor here comes from a woman aged 25 to 39 in good health.

J is TRBJ1-5 and V is TRBV6-1, with D tentatively TRBD1 (6 bases). The germline V and J ends were trimmed by 5 bases and 5 bases, with 16 bases remaining between them. This CDR3 region has 15 residues. Per the germline V gene, CDR1 is MNHNS and CDR2 is SASEGT. The DNA for the CDR3 is TGTGCCAGCAGTAGGGAGGGGGACCTAGATCAGCCCCAGCATTTT. It is translated as CASSREGDLDQPQHF.

This clone was counted a few times. The V gene is TRBV27, the J gene TRBJ2-3; TRBD2 matches at 8 bases. The V gene's germline CDR1 is MNHEY and CDR2 SMNVEV (reference sequence). The CDR3 loop spans 14 amino acids. V lost 6 bases and J lost 5; bases outside the gene matches: 7. The CDR3 DNA reads as TGTGCCAGCAGAGGAGCGGGAGTAAAAGATACGCAGTATTTT. Amino acid sequence: CASRGAGVKDTQYF.

The V and J genes are TRBV19 and TRBJ2-2, with TRBD2 matching over 7 bases. This CDR3 is built from 14 residues. In germline, CDR1 is LNHDA, CDR2 SQIVND (reference sequence). V dropped 4 bases and J dropped 8; count of bases not matched to a gene: 7. Here the CDR3 reads CASSNRTSPGELFF. The CDR3 DNA follows: TGTGCCAGTAGTAACAGGACTAGTCCGGGGGAGCTGTTTTTT.

The V and J genes are TRBV10-3 and TRBJ2-5, with 7 positions matching TRBD2. Trimming took 8 bases from V and 5 from J; bases not matched to a gene: 20. The length of the CDR3 is 17 residues. The germline V gene has CDR1 ENHRY and CDR2 SYGVKD. CDR3 amino acids: CAIGEVAGTTLRETQYF. CDR3 nucleotide sequence: TGTGCCATCGGAGAGGTCGCGGGGACTACCTTACGCGAGACCCAGTACTTC.

The rearrangement links TRBV10-3 to TRBJ1-1; 9 bases align to TRBD1. The J segment lost 3 bases and the V segment lost 4 bases, leaving 0 bases of the junction unmatched. Per germline, CDR1 ENHRY and CDR2 SYGVKD. The CDR3 sequence is 13 residues long. CDR3 in amino acids: CAISGQGDTEAFF. The CDR3 bases are TGTGCCATCAGTGGACAGGGGGACACTGAAGCTTTCTTT.

The V gene is TRBV7-6, the J gene TRBJ2-1, with D possibly matching TRBD1 (5 bases). V dropped 4 bases and J dropped 8 bases, with 12 bases sitting between them. Germline loops: CDR1 SGHVS, CDR2 FNYEAQ. There are 13 residues in the CDR3. The chain's CDR3 is CASSWTHVDEQFF. The DNA for the CDR3 is TGTGCCAGCAGCTGGACACACGTTGATGAGCAGTTCTTC. Together with reference TRBV7-6 and TRBJ2-1, the CDR3 gives the full variable domain: GAGVSQSPRYKVTKRGQDVALRCDPISGHVSLYWYRQALGQGPEFLTYFNYEAQQDKSGLPNDRFSAERPEGSISTLTIQRTEQRDSAMYRCASSWTHVDEQFFGPGTRLTVL.

The rearrangement links TRBV2 to TRBJ1-1; weak D call: TRBD1 (6 bases). V lost 8 bases and J lost 11, with 21 bases in between. Germline assignment: CDR1 SNHLY and CDR2 FYNNEI. This CDR3 has 13 amino acids. CDR3 DNA sequence: TGTGCCAGCTCCCCCGTTCGGGACACGGGCGCTTTCTTT. Its translation: CASSPVRDTGAFF.

The chain joins TRBV5-6 to TRBJ1-1, with D possibly TRBD1 on 5 matching bases. Germline CDR1 is SGHDT and CDR2 is YYEEEE. The CDR3 is 12 residues long. Trimming removed 4 bases from V and 5 bases from J, with 9 bases in between. The CDR3 sequence is CASSPQGTEAFF. CDR3 DNA: TGTGCCAGCAGCCCGCAGGGAACTGAAGCTTTCTTT.

This clone was counted a few times. Other DNA sequences in the sample encode the same CDR3. The gene calls are TRBV9 and TRBJ1-1; D not certain. CDR1 and CDR2 (germline): SGDLS, YYNGEE. The CDR3 consists of 15 residues. Trimming cost V 0 bases and J 1 base, with 10 bases left between them. The CDR3 loop is CASSVGGGGNTEAFF. CDR3 sequence (DNA): TGTGCCAGCAGCGTAGGCGGCGGAGGGAACACTGAAGCTTTCTTT. Full variable domain (missing parts from reference TRBV9 and TRBJ1-1): DSGVTQTPKHLITATGQRVTLRCSPRSGDLSVYWYQQSLDQGLQFLIQYYNGEERAKGNILERFSAQQFPDLHSELNLSSLELGDSALYFCASSVGGGGNTEAFFGQGTRLTVV.

The chain couples TRBV5-1 to TRBJ2-5; 11 bases fit TRBD1. Trimming at V came to 4 bases and at J to 5 bases, leaving 10 bases not matched to a gene. The CDR3 extends over 16 amino acids. Germline V gene lookup returns CDR1 SGHRS and CDR2 YFSETQ. The CDR3 loop reads CASSLPGQGGPETQYF. The CDR3 DNA sequence: TGCGCCAGCAGCCTTCCGGGACAGGGGGGCCCGGAGACCCAGTACTTC.

This clone has just a few counts. The chain couples TRBV5-1 to TRBJ2-7; the D gene is possibly TRBD2 (5 bases). Germline V gene data show CDR1 as SGHRS and CDR2 as YFSETQ. This CDR3 has 16 residues. The ends were cut back, 0 bases at V and 0 bases at J, with 13 bases in the middle. CDR3: CASSLEGSESSYEQYF. The DNA of the CDR3 is TGCGCCAGCAGCTTGGAAGGTAGCGAGAGCTCCTACGAGCAGTACTTC.

The chain joins TRBV30 to TRBJ2-7, with D unresolved. Trimming removed 8 bases at V and 4 bases at J, with 18 bases between. CDR3 length: 13 residues. Germline V gene sequence: CDR1 GTSNPN, CDR2 SVGIG (reference sequence). The CDR3 sequence is CALGRPSGYEQYF. The CDR3 DNA follows: TGTGCCCTTGGACGGCCGTCGGGTTACGAGCAGTACTTC.

CDR3 amino acids: CASSPPDRQTTEQFF. The CDR3 DNA reads as TGTGCCAGCAGTCCCCCGGACCGACAAACCACTGAGCAGTTCTTC. The V call is TRBV6-6, the J call TRBJ2-1; no reliable D call. The CDR3 covers 15 residues. Trimming removed 5 bases at V and 9 bases at J, with 20 bases between. Germline V gives CDR1 MNHNY, CDR2 SVGAGI (reference sequence).

V is TRBV2 and J is TRBJ1-4, with TRBD1 matching over 8 bases. There are 14 residues in the CDR3. The germline CDR1 and CDR2 sequences are SNHLY and FYNNEI. V dropped 5 bases and J dropped 7; count of bases not matched to a gene: 6. The CDR3 DNA follows: TGTGCCAGCAGTATACAGGGGGGATCTGAAAAACTGTTTTTT. Its protein product is CASSIQGGSEKLFF. Using reference TRBV2 and TRBJ1-4 for the parts outside the CDR3, the full variable domain is EPEVTQTPSHQVTQMGQEVILRCVPISNHLYFYWYRQILGQKVEFLVSFYNNEISEKSEIFDDQFSVERPDGSNFTLKIRSTKLEDSAMYFCASSIQGGSEKLFFGSGTQLSVL.

The chain links TRBV19 to TRBJ2-3; D gene unclear. This CDR3 is 14 amino acids long. V was trimmed by 7 bases and J by 6 bases, leaving 17 bases between them. Germline CDR1 reads LNHDA; CDR2 reads SQIVND (reference sequence). The CDR3 DNA is TGTGCCAGTAACGGCGGAAGGTCACAGGATACGCAGTATTTT. Amino acids: CASNGGRSQDTQYF.